The rows below give T cell receptor beta chains drawn from one sample of a study of pediatric ulcerative colitis. This table comes from immunoSEQ multiplex PCR, and its TCRdb copy is limited to in-frame clones, with some not included. This table holds more than 15,000 clones, just under 75% found once. Source material: gut tissue. The source is a girl aged 10-17 years with moderate ulcerative colitis. Each CDR3 is given with its conserved first and last residue. Each record gives: J gene, D gene, clone size, V gene, CDR3 length, CDR3 DNA, CDR3 protein. D genes are given only for firm matches. Size tells how often a clone was seen (once, few, many) or the class of an expanded clone, and some rows leave it out.

TRBJ1-4 | . | . | TRBV14 | 16 | TGTGCCAGCAGCCAAGTCCCGGGGTTCACTAATGAAAAACTGTTTTTT | CASSQVPGFTNEKLFF
TRBJ2-7 | . | . | TRBV2 | 11 | TGTGCCAGCAGTTTGTTGTGGGAGCAGTACTTC | CASSLLWEQYF
TRBJ2-7 | . | . | TRBV28 | 12 | TGTGCCACCATGAGGGCCTTGTACGAGCAGTACTTC | CATMRALYEQYF
TRBJ2-5 | . | . | TRBV7-9 | 15 | TGTGCCACCGGCGACCTCCCTCCGAAACAAGAGACCCAGTACTTC | CATGDLPPKQETQYF
TRBJ1-5 | . | . | TRBV11-2 | 16 | TGTGCCAGCAGCGTAGGACGGAGGTTGAGCAATCAGCCCCAGCATTTT | CASSVGRRLSNQPQHF
TRBJ2-1 | TRBD2 | . | TRBV29-1 | 13 | TGCAGCGTCGCCTTGGGAGGGGCCAATGAGCAGTTCTTC | CSVALGGANEQFF
TRBJ2-7 | . | . | TRBV5-6 | 12 | TGTGCCAGCAGCTCACTCACAGGGGAGCAGTACTTC | CASSSLTGEQYF
TRBJ2-5 | . | few | TRBV6-1 | 13 | TGTGCCAGCAGTAACAGGGCGGGAGAGACCCAGTACTTC | CASSNRAGETQYF
TRBJ2-5 | TRBD1 | . | TRBV5-5 | 15 | TGTGCCAGCAGCTGGGGACAGGGGGTCCAAGAGACCCAGTACTTC | CASSWGQGVQETQYF
TRBJ2-5 | TRBD2 | . | TRBV4-2 | 15 | TGTGCCAGCAGCCAATTAGCGGGGGGGCAGGAGACCCAGTACTTC | CASSQLAGGQETQYF
TRBJ1-2 | TRBD1 | once | TRBV6-1 | 13 | TGTGCCAGCAGTGAACGACAGGGGCATGGCTACACCTTC | CASSERQGHGYTF
TRBJ1-2 | . | . | TRBV6-5 | 12 | TGTGCCAGCAGTTTCCTGGGGGTGGGCTACACCTTC | CASSFLGVGYTF
TRBJ2-7 | TRBD2 | . | TRBV5-1 | 14 | TGCGCCAGCAGCTCAGGGACTAGCGGCTACGAGCAGTACTTC | CASSSGTSGYEQYF
TRBJ2-5 | . | . | TRBV11-2 | 15 | TGTGCCAGCAGCTTAGTTGTCGCTAGACAAGAGACCCAGTACTTC | CASSLVVARQETQYF
TRBJ2-6 | . | . | TRBV15 | 17 | TGTGCCACCAGCAGAGATAGGTGGCGCTCTGGGGCCAACGTCCTGACTTTC | CATSRDRWRSGANVLTF
TRBJ1-4 | . | . | TRBV29-1 | 11 | TGCAGCGGATACCTGGGGGAAAAACTGTTTTTT | CSGYLGEKLFF
TRBJ1-2 | . | . | TRBV5-1 | 13 | TGCGCCAGCAGCAGGGGGGGCGATGATGGCTACACCTTC | CASSRGGDDGYTF
TRBJ1-5 | . | . | TRBV30 | 13 | TGTGCCTGGAAAGGGGGTCCGGGGCAGCCCCAGCATTTT | CAWKGGPGQPQHF
TRBJ1-4 | TRBD1 | . | TRBV27 | 17 | TGTGCCAGCAGTTCGAGACAGGGTGGGGCGACTAATGAAAAACTGTTTTTT | CASSSRQGGATNEKLFF
TRBJ2-5 | TRBD1 | medium-sized | TRBV5-5 | 15 | TGTGCCAGCAGCCTTGAAGGACAGGTCGACGAGACCCAGTACTTC | CASSLEGQVDETQYF
TRBJ2-1 | . | . | TRBV5-1 | 15 | TGCGCCAGCAGCTTATCTGAGACAGGTCTGAATGAGCAGTTCTTC | CASSLSETGLNEQFF
TRBJ1-1 | . | . | TRBV27 | 13 | TGTGCCAGCAGTGGTGACAGACTCACTGAAGCTTTCTTT | CASSGDRLTEAFF
TRBJ2-7 | TRBD2 | . | TRBV6-1 | 15 | TGTGCCAGCAGTGACCGTCTAGCGGGACTGGGCGAGCAGTACTTC | CASSDRLAGLGEQYF
TRBJ2-7 | TRBD2 | . | TRBV13 | 15 | TGTGCCAGCAGCACGACACAAGCGGGGTCCTACGAGCAGTACTTC | CASSTTQAGSYEQYF
TRBJ2-2 | TRBD1 | . | TRBV10-3 | 15 | TGTGCCACTGCTACCGGACAGGGGGACACCGGGGAGCTGTTTTTT | CATATGQGDTGELFF
TRBJ2-7 | TRBD1 | . | TRBV5-1 | 14 | TGCGCCAGCAGCTTGGACCCGGGACAGGGGTCAGTCTACTTC | CASSLDPGQGSVYF
TRBJ2-2 | TRBD1 | . | TRBV30 | 15 | TGTGCCTGGAGCGCGACAGGGGGCCTTCCCGGGGAGCTGTTTTTT | CAWSATGGLPGELFF
TRBJ2-3 | TRBD2 | . | TRBV10-3 | 17 | TGTGCCATCAGTGAGTCAGGTACTAGCGGGAGGGCAGATACGCAGTATTTT | CAISESGTSGRADTQYF
TRBJ2-7 | TRBD2 | . | TRBV13 | 15 | TGTGCCAGCAGCCGAGGACTAGCGGGGATCTACGAGCAGTACTTC | CASSRGLAGIYEQYF